The rows below give T cell receptor beta chains drawn from one sample of a study of cytomegalovirus exposure and HLA in healthy donors. Here immunoSEQ multiplex PCR was the method, and the copy in TCRdb shows in-frame clones only, minus some. The sample holds about 190,000 clones, about four fifths seen once. Sequenced material: PBMCs. All receptors come from a woman aged 45-59 years in good health and CMV-seropositive. Each CDR3 is given with its conserved first and last residue. The order of the fields is J gene, V gene, D gene, clone size, CDR3 DNA, CDR3 protein. A D gene is named only where the DNA matches it firmly. Not all rows give a size; the values are once, few, many and, for expanded clones, a class.

J: TRBJ2-2
V: TRBV30
D: TRBD1
size: .
DNA: TGTGCCCGGGACAGGGCTCGGACCGGGGAGCTGTTTTTT
CDR3: CARDRARTGELFF

J: TRBJ2-7
V: TRBV28
D: .
size: .
DNA: TGTGCCAGCAGTTTTGGGCCAGGAGCAGGGTACGAGCAGTACTTC
CDR3: CASSFGPGAGYEQYF

J: TRBJ2-7
V: TRBV21-1
D: .
size: .
DNA: TGTGCCAGCACGGAAAGGGACAGGTTATCCTACGAGCAGTACTTC
CDR3: CASTERDRLSYEQYF

J: TRBJ1-2
V: TRBV5-6
D: TRBD1
size: .
DNA: TGTGCCAGCAGCTATACAGGGGACTATGGCTACACCTTC
CDR3: CASSYTGDYGYTF

J: TRBJ1-1
V: TRBV6-6
D: TRBD1
size: .
DNA: TGTGCCAGCAGTTACCCGGGACAGGGGGCCACTGAAGCTTTCTTT
CDR3: CASSYPGQGATEAFF

J: TRBJ1-5
V: TRBV6-5
D: .
size: .
DNA: TGTGCCAGCACCCCCGGACTCCTTATCGCAGCGCCCCAGCATTTT
CDR3: CASTPGLLIAAPQHF

J: TRBJ2-1
V: TRBV28
D: TRBD1
size: .
DNA: TGTGCCAGCTTGCTCGGACAGGGGGCCTACAATGAGCAGTTCTTC
CDR3: CASLLGQGAYNEQFF

J: TRBJ2-7
V: TRBV9
D: TRBD2
size: .
DNA: TGTGCCAGCAGCCGGGGGGGGACGAGCTCCTACGAGCAGTACTTC
CDR3: CASSRGGTSSYEQYF

J: TRBJ2-5
V: TRBV27
D: .
size: .
DNA: TGTGCCAGCAGTTTAGTCAGGGGAAGCGAGACCCAGTACTTC
CDR3: CASSLVRGSETQYF

J: TRBJ1-6
V: TRBV6-6
D: .
size: .
DNA: TGTGCCAGCAGTTACTCGGGGGAGGATTCACCCCTCCACTTT
CDR3: CASSYSGEDSPLHF

J: TRBJ2-1
V: TRBV9
D: TRBD2
size: .
DNA: TGTGCCAGCAGCGTAGCTCCGGGGGGCTCCTACAATGAGCAGTTCTTC
CDR3: CASSVAPGGSYNEQFF

J: TRBJ2-7
V: TRBV6-6
D: TRBD1
size: .
DNA: TGTGCCTGCCACGGACAGGACTTCTCCTACGAGCAGTACTTC
CDR3: CACHGQDFSYEQYF

J: TRBJ1-3
V: TRBV29-1
D: TRBD1
size: .
DNA: TGCAGCGCTGACAGGGGCGGAAACACCATATATTTT
CDR3: CSADRGGNTIYF

J: TRBJ1-2
V: TRBV19
D: .
size: .
DNA: TGTGCCAGTAGTACGCCCCCGAGTGGCTACACCTTC
CDR3: CASSTPPSGYTF

J: TRBJ1-2
V: TRBV19
D: TRBD1
size: .
DNA: TGTGCCAGTAGTATGGGACAGGGCGTCTATGGCTACACCTTC
CDR3: CASSMGQGVYGYTF

J: TRBJ1-5
V: TRBV5-6
D: .
size: .
DNA: TGTGCCAGCAGCCTGACAGGCACTAGCAATCAGCCCCAGCATTTT
CDR3: CASSLTGTSNQPQHF

J: TRBJ1-1
V: TRBV7-6
D: .
size: .
DNA: TGTGCCAGCAGCAGACAGGATCACATGAACACTGAAGCTTTCTTT
CDR3: CASSRQDHMNTEAFF

J: TRBJ1-4
V: TRBV30
D: .
size: .
DNA: TGTGCCTGGGGAGCAGGGATCACTAATGAAAAACTGTTTTTT
CDR3: CAWGAGITNEKLFF

J: TRBJ2-2
V: TRBV6-1
D: .
size: .
DNA: TGTGCCAGCAGTGGACAGTCGAACACCGGGGAGCTGTTTTTT
CDR3: CASSGQSNTGELFF

J: TRBJ2-2
V: TRBV5-1
D: .
size: .
DNA: TGCGCCAGCAGCTTGGTGGTGGCTAGCACGGCCGGGGAGCTGTTTTTT
CDR3: CASSLVVASTAGELFF

J: TRBJ1-6
V: TRBV11-2
D: .
size: once
DNA: TGTGCCAGCAGCTTAGTACGGGGTGGCAATTCACCCCTCCACTTT
CDR3: CASSLVRGGNSPLHF

J: TRBJ2-1
V: TRBV6-4
D: TRBD1
size: .
DNA: TGTGCCAGCAGTGACTCCGGGACAGGGACTTACAATGAGCAGTTCTTC
CDR3: CASSDSGTGTYNEQFF

J: TRBJ1-2
V: TRBV28
D: TRBD1
size: once
DNA: TGTGCCAGCAGGGCATCGGGACAGGGAAGGAGCTATGGCTACACCTTC
CDR3: CASRASGQGRSYGYTF

J: TRBJ2-1
V: TRBV7-6
D: .
size: once
DNA: TGTGCCAGCAGCTTATACGTACAGACCTACAATGAGCAGTTCTTC
CDR3: CASSLYVQTYNEQFF

J: TRBJ2-7
V: TRBV15
D: TRBD1
size: .
DNA: TGTGCCACCAGCAGAGAGTTACAGGGGTTGAGGGAGCAGTACTTC
CDR3: CATSRELQGLREQYF

J: TRBJ2-2
V: TRBV30
D: TRBD1
size: .
DNA: TGTGCCTGGAGAAGGGGGCCGGAGACCGGGGAGCTGTTTTTT
CDR3: CAWRRGPETGELFF

J: TRBJ1-4
V: TRBV6-5
D: .
size: .
DNA: TGTGCCAGCAGACCCGTCAGGGGTCTAAATGAAAAACTGTTTTTT
CDR3: CASRPVRGLNEKLFF

J: TRBJ1-2
V: TRBV4-2
D: .
size: .
DNA: TGTGCCAGCAGCCAAGAGAAAGGGGGCTATGGCTACACCTTC
CDR3: CASSQEKGGYGYTF

J: TRBJ2-3
V: TRBV7-9
D: .
size: few
DNA: TGTGCCAGCAGCTTAGGACAGATCACAGATACGCAGTATTTT
CDR3: CASSLGQITDTQYF

J: TRBJ1-5
V: TRBV7-9
D: TRBD1
size: .
DNA: TGTGCCAGCAGCATGGGACAGGGGGACCAGCCCCAGCATTTT
CDR3: CASSMGQGDQPQHF

J: TRBJ2-2
V: TRBV19
D: .
size: .
DNA: TGTGCCAGTAGCCTCACCCCCGATCGGACCGGGGAGCTGTTTTTT
CDR3: CASSLTPDRTGELFF

J: TRBJ2-2
V: TRBV18
D: TRBD1
size: .
DNA: TGTGCCAGCTCATCTACAGGGGTTAACGGGGAGCTGTTTTTT
CDR3: CASSSTGVNGELFF

J: TRBJ2-3
V: TRBV5-1
D: TRBD2
size: .
DNA: TGCGCCAGCAGCTTTGGACTAGCGGCAGATACGCAGTATTTT
CDR3: CASSFGLAADTQYF

J: TRBJ1-2
V: TRBV7-2
D: .
size: .
DNA: TGTGCCAGCAGCTCTTTGACGGGCTATGGCTACACCTTC
CDR3: CASSSLTGYGYTF

J: TRBJ2-3
V: TRBV7-2
D: TRBD2
size: .
DNA: TGTGCCAGCAGCCTGACTAGCGGGGGACCACCAGATACGCAGTATTTT
CDR3: CASSLTSGGPPDTQYF

J: TRBJ2-7
V: TRBV6-6
D: TRBD1
size: .
DNA: TGTGCCAGCAGATCCAGGGCCGGGACAGGTGATTACGAGCAGTACTTC
CDR3: CASRSRAGTGDYEQYF

J: TRBJ1-1
V: TRBV6-1
D: .
size: few
DNA: TGTGCCAGCAGGATGGGGGGGGACACTGAAGCTTTCTTT
CDR3: CASRMGGDTEAFF

J: TRBJ2-3
V: TRBV27
D: .
size: .
DNA: TGTGCCAGCAGTTTATCTCCCACTGCTAGGAATACGCAGTATTTT
CDR3: CASSLSPTARNTQYF

J: TRBJ2-5
V: TRBV27
D: TRBD1
size: .
DNA: TGTGCCAGCAGTTTGACCGGGACAGGGGGACGCGAGACCCAGTACTTC
CDR3: CASSLTGTGGRETQYF

J: TRBJ1-5
V: TRBV18
D: .
size: .
DNA: TGTGCCAGCTCGCCTAAGGGGTTCGAGCAGCCCCAGCATTTT
CDR3: CASSPKGFEQPQHF

J: TRBJ2-7
V: TRBV11-1
D: .
size: once
DNA: TGTGCCAGCAGCCTCCAACAAGTTGGACAGAGGTCGTACGAGCAGTACTTC
CDR3: CASSLQQVGQRSYEQYF

J: TRBJ2-7
V: TRBV21-1
D: .
size: .
DNA: TGTGCCAGCAGCAGACCCTTTAGGCCCCGACAGGGTCATCAGCGAAGTCGCTACGAGCAGTACTTC
CDR3: CASSRPFRPRQGHQRSRYEQYF

J: TRBJ1-1
V: TRBV11-2
D: .
size: .
DNA: TGTGCCAGCAGCTTAGATGGCCCTAACACTGAAGCTTTCTTT
CDR3: CASSLDGPNTEAFF

J: TRBJ2-7
V: TRBV5-5
D: TRBD1
size: .
DNA: TGTGCCAGCAGCTTCGGGACAGCCTCCTACGAGCAGTACTTC
CDR3: CASSFGTASYEQYF

J: TRBJ1-2
V: TRBV27
D: TRBD1
size: .
DNA: TGTGCCAGCAGTTTATGGGGACAGGGTCGTGGGTATGGCTACACCTTC
CDR3: CASSLWGQGRGYGYTF

J: TRBJ2-7
V: TRBV7-2
D: TRBD2
size: .
DNA: TGTGCCAGCAGCTTAACTAGCGGGGAGTCGGACGAGCAGTACTTC
CDR3: CASSLTSGESDEQYF